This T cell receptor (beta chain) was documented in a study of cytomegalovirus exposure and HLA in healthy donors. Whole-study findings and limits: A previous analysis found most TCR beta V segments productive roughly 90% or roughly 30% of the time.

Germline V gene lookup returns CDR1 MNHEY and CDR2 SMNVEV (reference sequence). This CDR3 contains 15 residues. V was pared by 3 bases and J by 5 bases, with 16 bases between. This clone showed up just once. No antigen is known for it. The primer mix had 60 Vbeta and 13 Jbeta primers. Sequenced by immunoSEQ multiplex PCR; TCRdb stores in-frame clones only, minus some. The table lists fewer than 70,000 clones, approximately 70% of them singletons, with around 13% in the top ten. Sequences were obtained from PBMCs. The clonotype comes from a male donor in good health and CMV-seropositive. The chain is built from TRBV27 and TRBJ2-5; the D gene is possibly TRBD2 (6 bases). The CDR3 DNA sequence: TGTGCCAGCAGTTTTAAAGCGCTCGCGGGGGAGACCCAGTACTTC. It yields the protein CASSFKALAGETQYF.